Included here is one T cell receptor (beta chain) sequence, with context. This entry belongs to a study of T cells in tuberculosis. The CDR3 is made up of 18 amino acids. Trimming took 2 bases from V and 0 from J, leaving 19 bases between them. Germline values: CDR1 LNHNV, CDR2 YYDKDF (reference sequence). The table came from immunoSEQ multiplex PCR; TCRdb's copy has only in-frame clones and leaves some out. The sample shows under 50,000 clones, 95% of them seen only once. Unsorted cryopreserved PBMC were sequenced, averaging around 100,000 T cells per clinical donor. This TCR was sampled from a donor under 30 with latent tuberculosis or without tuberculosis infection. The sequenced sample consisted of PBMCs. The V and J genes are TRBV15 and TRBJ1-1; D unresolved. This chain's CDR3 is CATSRFLRGGRMNTEAFF. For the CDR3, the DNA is TGTGCCACCAGCAGATTTCTACGGGGAGGGAGGATGAACACTGAAGCTTTCTTT.